This entry describes one T cell receptor beta chain. How the authors handled the data: Quantification of nucleated cells was approximated via reference gene primer amplification. Only in-frame clones appear in the TCRdb table, and some are missing; sequencing was by immunoSEQ multiplex PCR. Clone size and V and J calls were adopted from that table, with D and trimming inferred from the DNA. The data hold approximately 290,000 clones, with roughly 90% observed a single time. The sample originates from a study of blood T cell repertoires in COVID-19. The CDR3 extends over 13 amino acids. Germline CDR1 SGHAT, CDR2 FQNNGV. V lost 5 bases and J 4 bases, leaving 8 bases between the germline ends.

The chain couples TRBV11-2 to TRBJ2-2, with no clear D. The source is a woman aged 25 to 39 with COVID-19, enrolled during active disease. Sequencing input: peripheral blood. CDR3 protein: CASSPVSTGELFF. The CDR3, as DNA: TGTGCCAGCAGCCCGGTGAGCACCGGGGAGCTGTTTTTT.